This TCR beta chain was sequenced for a study of blood T cell repertoires in COVID-19 (TCRdb year 2020). The study in broad terms: Samples covering the acute and convalescent phases of COVID-19 were provided by collaborators in the United States, Italy and Spain. The material from the prospective study consisted of cDNA or gDNA derived from T cells, B-cell-depleted T cells, or PBMCs. HLA class I and class II types, where available, came from metadata supplied by the sample provider rather than from assay-based typing. The samples were drawn from two sources: the first 160 participants of the ongoing ImmuneRACE study, and 950 to 1,500 subjects contributed by 6 global collaborators. A de-identified subject ID, COVID-19 status, age in years and sex were almost always included in the sample metadata. The repertoires were released in a freely available public database intended as a resource for research on the immune response to SARS-CoV-2. Deeply sampled blood TCRbeta repertoires from subjects exposed to, actively infected with, or recovered from COVID-19 were included in the dataset.

What the work shows at the level of the full study, not this receptor alone: The quantity of clinical and demographic metadata differed by source and by participant and was supplied without curation.

The V end loses 0 bases and the J end loses 3 bases, and a stretch of 10 bases separates them. According to the germline V gene, CDR1 reads SGHRS and CDR2 reads YFSETQ. Its CDR3 holds 15 amino acids, cysteine through phenylalanine. CDR3 DNA only is kept here, 45 bases in frame from base 1. TCRbeta CDR3 regions were amplified from genomic DNA by means of the immunoSEQ Assay, a bias-controlled multiplex PCR. The source study handled its data this way. Nucleated cell counts per sample were estimated from amplification of reference gene primers within the assay. To quantify the absolute abundance of each unique TCRbeta CDR3 rearrangement, sequence reads were collapsed and filtered. For each sample, productive Simpson clonality was calculated as the square root of Simpson's diversity index across productive rearrangements. The table was pulled from immuneACCESS by TCRdb, which kept in-frame rearrangements only. Such tables lose some clones; where checked, under half of the loss comes from unresolved V genes, and the rest has no known cause. V and J calls plus clone size are reproduced from that table; the DNA served to infer D and trimming. This sample is represented by roughly 180,000 clones; around 83% of them were singletons. Less than 3.5% of the sample goes to the ten largest clones.

Whole blood was collected in K2EDTA tubes by collaborating institutions according to the institutions' own protocols. For TCRbeta analysis, collaborators shipped samples as frozen whole blood, isolated PBMCs, or DNA extracted from either of those sample types. To note about this clone: It has no known antigen specificity. Base qualities are not provided; no much larger clone lies one nucleotide away.

This clonotype was sampled from a woman aged 25 to 39 with active or convalescent COVID-19. The receptor chain draws on TRBV5-1 and TRBJ1-5; D gene: possibly TRBD1, on 6 matching bases. Sequenced input: peripheral blood. DNA sequence: TGCGCCAGCAGCTTGGAAACAGGGAACAATCAGCCCCAGCATTTT. Its amino acids are CASSLETGNNQPQHF.